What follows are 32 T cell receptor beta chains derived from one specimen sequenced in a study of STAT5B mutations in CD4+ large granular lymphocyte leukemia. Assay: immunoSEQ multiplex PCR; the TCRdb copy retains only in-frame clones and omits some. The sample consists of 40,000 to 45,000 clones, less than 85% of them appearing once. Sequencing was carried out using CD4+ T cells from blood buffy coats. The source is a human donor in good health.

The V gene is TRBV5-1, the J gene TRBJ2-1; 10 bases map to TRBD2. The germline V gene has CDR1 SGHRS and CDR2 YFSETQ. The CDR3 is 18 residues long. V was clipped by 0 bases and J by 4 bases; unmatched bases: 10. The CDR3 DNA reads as TGCGCCAGCAGCTTGGACTATACGACTAGCGGGCGATACAATGAGCAGTTCTTC. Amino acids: CASSLDYTTSGRYNEQFF.

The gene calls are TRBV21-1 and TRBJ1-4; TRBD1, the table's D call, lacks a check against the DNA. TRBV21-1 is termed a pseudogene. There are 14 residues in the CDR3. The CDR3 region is CASRKGVTNEKLFF. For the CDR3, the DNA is TGTGCCAGCAGAAAGGGGGTAACTAATGAAAAACTGTTTTTT.

Here the CDR3 reads CASRQGGPNGYTF. In DNA form, the CDR3 reads TGTGCCAGCAGACAGGGTGGGCCCAATGGCTACACCTTC. The chain uses TRBV28 and TRBJ1-2; D may be TRBD1 (6 bases). This CDR3 comprises 13 residues. V was trimmed by 6 bases and J by 6 bases, leaving 14 bases between them. Looked up from germline, CDR1 is MDHEN and CDR2 is SYDVKM.

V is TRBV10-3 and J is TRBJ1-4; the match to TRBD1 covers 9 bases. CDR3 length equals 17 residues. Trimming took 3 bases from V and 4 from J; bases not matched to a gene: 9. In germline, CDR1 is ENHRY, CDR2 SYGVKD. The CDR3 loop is CAISDPPGQGLNEKLFF. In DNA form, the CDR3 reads TGTGCCATCAGTGATCCTCCGGGACAGGGCCTTAATGAAAAACTGTTTTTT.

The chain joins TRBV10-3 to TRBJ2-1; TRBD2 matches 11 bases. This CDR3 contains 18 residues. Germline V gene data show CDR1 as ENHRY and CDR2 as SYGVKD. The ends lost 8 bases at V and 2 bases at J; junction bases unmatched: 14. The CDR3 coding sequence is TGTGCCATCGGGGGAAGGCTAGCGGGAGGTACAACCTACAATGAGCAGTTCTTC. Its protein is CAIGGRLAGGTTYNEQFF.

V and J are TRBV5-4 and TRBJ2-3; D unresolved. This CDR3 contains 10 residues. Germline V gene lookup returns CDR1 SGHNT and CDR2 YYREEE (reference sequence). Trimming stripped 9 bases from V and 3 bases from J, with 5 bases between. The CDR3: CAIRTDTQYF. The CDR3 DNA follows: TGTGCCATCCGAACAGATACGCAGTATTTT.

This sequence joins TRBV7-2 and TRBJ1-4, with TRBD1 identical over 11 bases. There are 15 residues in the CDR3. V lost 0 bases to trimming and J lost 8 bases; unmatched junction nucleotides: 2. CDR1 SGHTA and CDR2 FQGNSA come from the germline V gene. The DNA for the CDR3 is TGTGCCAGCAGCTTAGCAGGGACAGGGGGGGAAAAACTGTTTTTT. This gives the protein CASSLAGTGGEKLFF.

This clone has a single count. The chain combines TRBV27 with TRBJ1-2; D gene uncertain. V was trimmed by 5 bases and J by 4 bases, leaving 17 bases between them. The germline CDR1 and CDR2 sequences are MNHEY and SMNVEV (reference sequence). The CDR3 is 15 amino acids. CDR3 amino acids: CASSPRVAPRYGYTF. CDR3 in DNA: TGTGCCAGCAGTCCCAGAGTTGCTCCCCGCTATGGCTACACCTTC.

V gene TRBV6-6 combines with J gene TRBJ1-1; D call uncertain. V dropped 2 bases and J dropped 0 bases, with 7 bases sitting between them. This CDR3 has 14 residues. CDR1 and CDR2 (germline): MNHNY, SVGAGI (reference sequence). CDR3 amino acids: CASSYTGVNTEAFF. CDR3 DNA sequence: TGTGCCAGCAGTTACACCGGGGTGAACACTGAAGCTTTCTTT.

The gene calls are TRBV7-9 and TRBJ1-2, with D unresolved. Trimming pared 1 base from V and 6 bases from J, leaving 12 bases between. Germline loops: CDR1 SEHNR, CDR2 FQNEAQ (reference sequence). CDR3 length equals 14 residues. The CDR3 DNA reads TGTGCCAGCAGCTTAGAGCGTTTTTCGGATGGCTACACCTTC. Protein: CASSLERFSDGYTF.

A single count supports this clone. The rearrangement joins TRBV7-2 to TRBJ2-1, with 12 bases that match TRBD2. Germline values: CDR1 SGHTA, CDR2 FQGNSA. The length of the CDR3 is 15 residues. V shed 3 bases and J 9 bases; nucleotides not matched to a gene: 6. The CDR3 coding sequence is TGTGCCAGCAGCTTGCTAGCGGGGGGGCGGGGTGAGCAGTTCTTC. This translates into CASSLLAGGRGEQFF.

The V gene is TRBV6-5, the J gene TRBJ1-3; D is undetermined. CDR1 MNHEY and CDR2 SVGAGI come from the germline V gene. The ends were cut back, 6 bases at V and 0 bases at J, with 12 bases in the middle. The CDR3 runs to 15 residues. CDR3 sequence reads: CASRDVAGSGNTIYF. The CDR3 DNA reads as TGTGCCAGCAGGGACGTCGCCGGCTCTGGAAACACCATATATTTT.

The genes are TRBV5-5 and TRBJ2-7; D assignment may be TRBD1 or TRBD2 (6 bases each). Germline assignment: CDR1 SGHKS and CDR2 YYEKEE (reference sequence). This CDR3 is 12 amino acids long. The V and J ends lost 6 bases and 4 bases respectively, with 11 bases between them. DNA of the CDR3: TGTGCCAGCATGGAGGGACAATACGAGCAGTACTTC. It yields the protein CASMEGQYEQYF.

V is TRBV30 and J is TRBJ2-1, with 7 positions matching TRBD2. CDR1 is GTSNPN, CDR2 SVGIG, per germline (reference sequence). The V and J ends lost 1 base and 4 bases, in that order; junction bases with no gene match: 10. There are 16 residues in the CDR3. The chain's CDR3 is CAWSGLIGGGYNEQFF. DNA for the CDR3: TGTGCCTGGAGTGGCCTTATAGGCGGGGGTTACAATGAGCAGTTCTTC. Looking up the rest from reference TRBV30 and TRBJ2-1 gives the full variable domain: SQTIHQWPATLVQPVGSPLSLECTVEGTSNPNLYWYRQAAGRGLQLLFYSVGIGQISSEVPQNLSASRPQDRQFILSSKKLLLSDSGFYLCAWSGLIGGGYNEQFFGPGTRLTVL.

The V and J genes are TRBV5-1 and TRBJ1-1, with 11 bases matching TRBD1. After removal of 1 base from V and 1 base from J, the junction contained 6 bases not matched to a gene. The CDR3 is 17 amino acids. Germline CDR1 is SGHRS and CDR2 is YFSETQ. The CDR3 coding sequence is TGCGCCAGCAGCTTGCGGGGACAGGGGGGGTCGAACACTGAAGCTTTCTTT. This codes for CASSLRGQGGSNTEAFF.

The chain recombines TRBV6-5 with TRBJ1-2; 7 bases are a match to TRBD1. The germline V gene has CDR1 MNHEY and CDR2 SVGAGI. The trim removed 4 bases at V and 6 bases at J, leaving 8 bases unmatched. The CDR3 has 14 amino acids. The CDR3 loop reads CASSFLDRDNGYTF. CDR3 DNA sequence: TGTGCCAGCAGTTTCCTAGACAGGGACAATGGCTACACCTTC.

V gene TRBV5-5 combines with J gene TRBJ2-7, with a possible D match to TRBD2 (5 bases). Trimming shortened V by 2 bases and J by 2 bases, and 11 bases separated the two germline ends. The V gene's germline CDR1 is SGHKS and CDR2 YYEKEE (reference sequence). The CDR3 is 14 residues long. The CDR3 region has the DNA TGTGCCAGCAGCTTAACCGGGAAAACCTACGAGCAGTACTTC. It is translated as CASSLTGKTYEQYF.

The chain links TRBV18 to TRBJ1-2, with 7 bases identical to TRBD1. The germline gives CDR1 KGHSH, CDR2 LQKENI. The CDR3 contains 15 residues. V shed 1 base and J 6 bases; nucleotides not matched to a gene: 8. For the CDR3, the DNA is TGTGCCAGCTCACCACAAGGGGGCGGGAATGATGGCTACACCTTC. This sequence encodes CASSPQGGGNDGYTF. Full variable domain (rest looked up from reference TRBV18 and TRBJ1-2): NAGVMQNPRHLVRRRGQEARLRCSPMKGHSHVYWYRQLPEEGLKFMVYLQKENIIDESGMPKERFSAEFPKEGPSILRIQQVVRGDSAAYFCASSPQGGGNDGYTFGSGTRLTVV.

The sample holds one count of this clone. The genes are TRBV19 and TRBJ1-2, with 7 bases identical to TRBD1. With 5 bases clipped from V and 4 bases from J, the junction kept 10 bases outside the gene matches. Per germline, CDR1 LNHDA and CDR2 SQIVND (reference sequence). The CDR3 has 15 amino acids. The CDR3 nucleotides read TGTGCCAGTAGTCCGCAGACAGGGAGCAGCTATGGCTACACCTTC. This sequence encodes CASSPQTGSSYGYTF.

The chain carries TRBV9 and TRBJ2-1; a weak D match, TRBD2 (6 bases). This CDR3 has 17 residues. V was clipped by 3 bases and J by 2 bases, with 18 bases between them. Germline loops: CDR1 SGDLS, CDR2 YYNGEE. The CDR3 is CASSAQGLSRAYNEQFF. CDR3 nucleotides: TGTGCCAGCAGCGCCCAGGGACTCTCGAGGGCCTACAATGAGCAGTTCTTC.

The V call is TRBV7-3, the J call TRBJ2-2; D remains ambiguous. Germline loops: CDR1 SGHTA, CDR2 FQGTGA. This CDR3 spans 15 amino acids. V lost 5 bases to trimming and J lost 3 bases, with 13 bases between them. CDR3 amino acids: CASSRRVADTGELFF. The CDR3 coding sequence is TGTGCCAGCAGCCGTCGCGTAGCCGACACCGGGGAGCTGTTTTTT. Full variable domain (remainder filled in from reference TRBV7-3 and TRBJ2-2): GAGVSQTPSNKVTEKGKYVELRCDPISGHTALYWYRQSLGQGPEFLIYFQGTGAADDSGLPNDRFFAVRPEGSVSTLKIQRTERGDSAVYLCASSRRVADTGELFFGEGSRLTVL.

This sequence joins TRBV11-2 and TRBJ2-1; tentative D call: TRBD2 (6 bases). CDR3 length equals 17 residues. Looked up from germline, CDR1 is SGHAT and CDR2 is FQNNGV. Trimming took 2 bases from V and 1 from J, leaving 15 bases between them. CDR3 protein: CASSLRSSAVSYNEQFF. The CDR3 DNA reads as TGTGCCAGCAGCTTAAGGTCTAGCGCCGTTTCCTACAATGAGCAGTTCTTC. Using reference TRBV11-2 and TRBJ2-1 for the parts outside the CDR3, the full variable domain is EAGVAQSPRYKIIEKRQSVAFWCNPISGHATLYWYQQILGQGPKLLIQFQNNGVVDDSQLPKDRFSAERLKGVDSTLKIQPAKLEDSAVYLCASSLRSSAVSYNEQFFGPGTRLTVL.

In DNA form, the CDR3 reads TGTGCCAGCAGCTCTCCGGGACAGGGGGTAGATACGCAGTATTTT. Encoded protein: CASSSPGQGVDTQYF. The gene calls are TRBV9 and TRBJ2-3; TRBD1 aligns across 11 bases. Germline V gene data show CDR1 as SGDLS and CDR2 as YYNGEE. The CDR3 is 15 residues long. The V gene end was trimmed by 4 bases and the J gene end by 5 bases; junction bases not matched to a gene: 6. Combining the CDR3 with reference TRBV9 and TRBJ2-3 gives the whole variable domain DSGVTQTPKHLITATGQRVTLRCSPRSGDLSVYWYQQSLDQGLQFLIQYYNGEERAKGNILERFSAQQFPDLHSELNLSSLELGDSALYFCASSSPGQGVDTQYFGPGTRLTVL.

The CDR3 loop reads CASSLSSGSPETQYF. In DNA form, the CDR3 reads TGTGCCAGCAGCTTGTCTAGCGGGAGTCCAGAGACCCAGTACTTC. The gene calls are TRBV5-4 and TRBJ2-5; 10 positions match TRBD2. Germline V gives CDR1 SGHNT, CDR2 YYREEE (reference sequence). The CDR3 totals 15 residues. V shed 1 base, J shed 4 bases, and the junction held 4 bases outside the gene matches.

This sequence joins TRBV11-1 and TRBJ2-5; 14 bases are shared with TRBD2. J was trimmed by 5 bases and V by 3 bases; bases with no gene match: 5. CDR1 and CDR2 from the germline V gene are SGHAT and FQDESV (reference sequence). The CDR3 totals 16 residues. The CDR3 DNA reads TGTGCCAGCAGCTTGACTAGCGGGGGGGCCCGGGAGACCCAGTACTTC. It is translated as CASSLTSGGARETQYF.

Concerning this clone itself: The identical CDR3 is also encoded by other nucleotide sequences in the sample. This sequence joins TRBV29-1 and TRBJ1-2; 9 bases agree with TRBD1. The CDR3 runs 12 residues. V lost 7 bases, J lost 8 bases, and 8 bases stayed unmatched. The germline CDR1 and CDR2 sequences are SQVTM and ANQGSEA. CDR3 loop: CSESQGAAGYTF. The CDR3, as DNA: TGCAGCGAATCACAGGGGGCAGCAGGCTACACCTTC.

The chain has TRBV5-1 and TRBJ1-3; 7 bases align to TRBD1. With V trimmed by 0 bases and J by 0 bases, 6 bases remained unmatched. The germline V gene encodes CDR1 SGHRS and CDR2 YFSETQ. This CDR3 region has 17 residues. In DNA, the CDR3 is TGCGCCAGCAGCTTGGGGCCGCCAGGGGGCTCTGGAAACACCATATATTTT. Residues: CASSLGPPGGSGNTIYF.

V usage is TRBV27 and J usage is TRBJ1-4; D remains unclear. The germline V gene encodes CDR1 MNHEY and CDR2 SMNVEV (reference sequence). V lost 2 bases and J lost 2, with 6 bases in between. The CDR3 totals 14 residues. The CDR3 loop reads CASSLKGTNEKLFF. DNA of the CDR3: TGTGCCAGCAGTTTAAAAGGGACTAATGAAAAACTGTTTTTT.

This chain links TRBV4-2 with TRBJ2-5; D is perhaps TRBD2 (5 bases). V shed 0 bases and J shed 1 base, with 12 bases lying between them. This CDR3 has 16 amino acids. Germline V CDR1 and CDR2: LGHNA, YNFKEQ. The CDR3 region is CASSQESGSIQETQYF. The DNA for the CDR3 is TGTGCCAGCAGCCAAGAGAGCGGTTCGATCCAAGAGACCCAGTACTTC.

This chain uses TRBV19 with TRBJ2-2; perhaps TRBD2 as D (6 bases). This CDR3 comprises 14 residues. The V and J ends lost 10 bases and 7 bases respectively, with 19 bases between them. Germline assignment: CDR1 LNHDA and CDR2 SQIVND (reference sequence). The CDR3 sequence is CATRGTFGDGELFF. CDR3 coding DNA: TGTGCCACCCGCGGGACTTTTGGTGACGGGGAGCTGTTTTTT.

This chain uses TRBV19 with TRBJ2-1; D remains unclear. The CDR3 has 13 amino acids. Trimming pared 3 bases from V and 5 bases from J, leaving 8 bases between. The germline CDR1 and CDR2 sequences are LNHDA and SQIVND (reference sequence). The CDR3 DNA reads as TGTGCCAGTAGTATTGGGAACGACAATGAGCAGTTCTTC. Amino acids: CASSIGNDNEQFF.

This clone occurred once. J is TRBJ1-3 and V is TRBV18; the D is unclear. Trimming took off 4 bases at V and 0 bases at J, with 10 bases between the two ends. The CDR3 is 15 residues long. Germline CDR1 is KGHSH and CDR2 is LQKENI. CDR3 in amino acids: CASSLDNHSGNTIYF. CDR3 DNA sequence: TGTGCCAGCTCACTAGACAATCACTCTGGAAACACCATATATTTT.